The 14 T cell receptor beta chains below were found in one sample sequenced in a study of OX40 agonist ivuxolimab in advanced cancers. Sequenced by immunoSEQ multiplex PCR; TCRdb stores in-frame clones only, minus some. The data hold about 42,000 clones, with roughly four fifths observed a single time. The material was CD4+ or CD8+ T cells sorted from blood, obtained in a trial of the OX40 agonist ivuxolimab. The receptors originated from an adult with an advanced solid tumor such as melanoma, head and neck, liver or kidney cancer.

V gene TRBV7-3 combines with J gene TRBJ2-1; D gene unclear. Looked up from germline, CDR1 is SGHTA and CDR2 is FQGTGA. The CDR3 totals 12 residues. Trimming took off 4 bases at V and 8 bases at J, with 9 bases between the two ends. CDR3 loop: CASSSTHHEQFF. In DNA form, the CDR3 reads TGTGCCAGCAGCTCTACTCACCATGAGCAGTTCTTC. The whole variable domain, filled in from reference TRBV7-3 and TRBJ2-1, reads GAGVSQTPSNKVTEKGKYVELRCDPISGHTALYWYRQSLGQGPEFLIYFQGTGAADDSGLPNDRFFAVRPEGSVSTLKIQRTERGDSAVYLCASSSTHHEQFFGPGTRLTVL.

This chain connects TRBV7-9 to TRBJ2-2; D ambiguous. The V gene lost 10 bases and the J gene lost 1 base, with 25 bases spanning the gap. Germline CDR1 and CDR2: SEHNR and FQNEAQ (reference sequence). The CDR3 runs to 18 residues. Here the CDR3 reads CATETPVTLAWNTGELFF. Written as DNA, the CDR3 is TGTGCCACCGAAACCCCCGTAACCTTGGCGTGGAACACCGGGGAGCTGTTTTTT. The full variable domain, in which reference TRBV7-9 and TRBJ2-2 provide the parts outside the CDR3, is DTGVSQNPRHKITKRGQNVTFRCDPISEHNRLYWYRQTLGQGPEFLTYFQNEAQLEKSRLLSDRFSAERPKGSFSTLEIQRTEQGDSAMYLCATETPVTLAWNTGELFFGEGSRLTVL.

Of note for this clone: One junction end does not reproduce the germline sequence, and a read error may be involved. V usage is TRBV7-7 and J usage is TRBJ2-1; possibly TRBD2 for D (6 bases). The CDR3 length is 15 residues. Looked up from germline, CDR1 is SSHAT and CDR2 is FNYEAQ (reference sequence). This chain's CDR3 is CASSPPGGYPNEQFF. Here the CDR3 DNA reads TGTGCTAGCAGCCCACCCGGGGGATATCCCAATGAGCAGTTCTTC.

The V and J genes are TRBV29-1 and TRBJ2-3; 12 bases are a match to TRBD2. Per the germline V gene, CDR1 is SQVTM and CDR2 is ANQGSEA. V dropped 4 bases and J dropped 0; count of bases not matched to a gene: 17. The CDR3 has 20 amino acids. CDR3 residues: CSVVLPASGRVWVSTDTQYF. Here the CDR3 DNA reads TGCAGCGTTGTGCTGCCAGCTAGCGGGAGGGTATGGGTCAGCACAGATACGCAGTATTTT.

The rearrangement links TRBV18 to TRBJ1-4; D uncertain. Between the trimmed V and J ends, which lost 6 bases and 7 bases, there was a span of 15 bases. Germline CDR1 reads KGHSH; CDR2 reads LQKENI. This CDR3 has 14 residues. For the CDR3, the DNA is TGTGCCAGCTCCCAAAGCCGGGATTTTGAAAAACTGTTTTTT. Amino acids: CASSQSRDFEKLFF.

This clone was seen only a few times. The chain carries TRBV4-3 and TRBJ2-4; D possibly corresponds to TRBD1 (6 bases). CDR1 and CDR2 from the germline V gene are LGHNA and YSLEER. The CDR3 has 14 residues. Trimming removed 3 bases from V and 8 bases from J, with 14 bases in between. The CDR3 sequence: CASSHEQGTDIQYF. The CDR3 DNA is TGCGCCAGCAGCCATGAACAGGGTACGGACATTCAGTACTTC.

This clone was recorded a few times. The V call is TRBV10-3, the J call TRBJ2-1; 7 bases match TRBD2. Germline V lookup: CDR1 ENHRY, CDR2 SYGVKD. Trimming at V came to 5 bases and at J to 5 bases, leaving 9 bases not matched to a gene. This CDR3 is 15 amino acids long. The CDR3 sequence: CAISLRLADDNEQFF. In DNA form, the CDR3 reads TGTGCCATCAGTTTAAGACTAGCAGACGACAATGAGCAGTTCTTC.

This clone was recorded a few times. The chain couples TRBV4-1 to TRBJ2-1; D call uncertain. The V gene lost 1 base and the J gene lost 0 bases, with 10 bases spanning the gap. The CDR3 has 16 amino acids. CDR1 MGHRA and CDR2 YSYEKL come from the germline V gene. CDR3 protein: CASSQGPASSYNEQFF. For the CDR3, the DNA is TGCGCCAGCAGCCAAGGTCCGGCTAGCTCCTACAATGAGCAGTTCTTC.

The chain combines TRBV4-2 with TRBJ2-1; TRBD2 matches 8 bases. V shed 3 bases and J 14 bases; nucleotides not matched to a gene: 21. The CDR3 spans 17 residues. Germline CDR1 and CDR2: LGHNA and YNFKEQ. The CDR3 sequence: CASSQPTERESSLGKFF. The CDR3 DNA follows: TGTGCCAGCAGCCAGCCCACCGAGCGGGAGAGCTCATTGGGGAAGTTCTTC.

The CDR3 sequence is CASSLAAGEGDTGELFF. CDR3 coding DNA: TGTGCCAGCAGCTTGGCCGCTGGGGAAGGGGACACCGGGGAGCTGTTTTTT. The chain uses TRBV5-4 and TRBJ2-2; D might be TRBD1 (5 bases). The CDR3 covers 17 residues. Deletions cut 0 bases from V and 3 bases from J, with 15 bases between. Per the germline V gene, CDR1 is SGHNT and CDR2 is YYREEE (reference sequence).

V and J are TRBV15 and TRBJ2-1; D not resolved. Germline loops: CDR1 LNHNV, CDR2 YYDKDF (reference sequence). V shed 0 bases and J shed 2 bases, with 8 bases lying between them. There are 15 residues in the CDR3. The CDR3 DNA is TGTGCCACCAGCAGAGAGGCGTCCGCCTACAATGAGCAGTTCTTC. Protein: CATSREASAYNEQFF.

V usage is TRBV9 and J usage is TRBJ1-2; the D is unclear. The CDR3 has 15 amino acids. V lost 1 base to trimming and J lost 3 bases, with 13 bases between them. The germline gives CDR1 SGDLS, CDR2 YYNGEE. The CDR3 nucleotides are TGTGCCAGCAGCGTATATGGGGTATGGGACTATGGCTACACCTTC. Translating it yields CASSVYGVWDYGYTF.

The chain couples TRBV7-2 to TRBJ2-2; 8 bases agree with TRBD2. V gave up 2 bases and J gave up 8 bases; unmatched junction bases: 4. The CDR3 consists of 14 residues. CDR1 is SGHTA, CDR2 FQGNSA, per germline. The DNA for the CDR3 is TGTGCCAGCAGCTTACTGGCGGGAGGAGGGGAGCTGTTTTTT. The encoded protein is CASSLLAGGGELFF.

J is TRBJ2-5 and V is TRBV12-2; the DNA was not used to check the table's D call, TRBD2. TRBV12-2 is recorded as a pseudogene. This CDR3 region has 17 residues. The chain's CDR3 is CASRSTTSGRAGETQYF. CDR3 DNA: TGTGCAAGTCGCTCCACGACTAGCGGGAGGGCCGGAGAGACCCAGTACTTC.